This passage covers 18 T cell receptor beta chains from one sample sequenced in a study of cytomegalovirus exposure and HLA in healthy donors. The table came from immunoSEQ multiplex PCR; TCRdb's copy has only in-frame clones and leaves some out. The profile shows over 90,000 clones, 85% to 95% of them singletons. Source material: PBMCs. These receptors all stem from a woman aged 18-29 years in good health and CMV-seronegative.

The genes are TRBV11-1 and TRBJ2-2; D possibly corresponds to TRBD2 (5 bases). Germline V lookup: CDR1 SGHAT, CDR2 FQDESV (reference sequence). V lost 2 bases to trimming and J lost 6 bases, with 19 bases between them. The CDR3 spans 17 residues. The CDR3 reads CASSLFPVAARAGELFF. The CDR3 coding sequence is TGTGCCAGCAGCTTATTCCCCGTGGCGGCGAGGGCCGGGGAGCTGTTTTTT.

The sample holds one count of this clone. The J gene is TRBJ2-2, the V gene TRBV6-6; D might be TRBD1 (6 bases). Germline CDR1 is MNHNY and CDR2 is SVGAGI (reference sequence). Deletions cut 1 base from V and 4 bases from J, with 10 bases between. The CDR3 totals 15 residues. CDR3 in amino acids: CASSYYTGSTGELFF. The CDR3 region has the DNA TGTGCCAGCAGTTACTACACAGGGAGCACCGGGGAGCTGTTTTTT.

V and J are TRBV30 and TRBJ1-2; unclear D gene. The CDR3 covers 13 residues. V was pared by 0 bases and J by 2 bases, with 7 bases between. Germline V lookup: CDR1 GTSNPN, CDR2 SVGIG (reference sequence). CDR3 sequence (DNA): TGTGCCTGGAGTGTTAGCAAAAACTATGGCTACACCTTC. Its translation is CAWSVSKNYGYTF.

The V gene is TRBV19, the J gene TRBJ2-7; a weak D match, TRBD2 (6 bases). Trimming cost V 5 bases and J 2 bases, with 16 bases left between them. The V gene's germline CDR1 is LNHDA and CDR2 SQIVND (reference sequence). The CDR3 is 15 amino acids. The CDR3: CASSSSRRDPYEQYF. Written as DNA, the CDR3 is TGTGCCAGTAGTTCCTCTCGGCGGGATCCCTACGAGCAGTACTTC.

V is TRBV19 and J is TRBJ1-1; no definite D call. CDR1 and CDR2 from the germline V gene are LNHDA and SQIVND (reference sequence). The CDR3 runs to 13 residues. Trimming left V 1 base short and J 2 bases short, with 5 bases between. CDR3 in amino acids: CASSIGGNTEAFF. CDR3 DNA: TGTGCCAGTAGTATAGGCGGAAACACTGAAGCTTTCTTT.

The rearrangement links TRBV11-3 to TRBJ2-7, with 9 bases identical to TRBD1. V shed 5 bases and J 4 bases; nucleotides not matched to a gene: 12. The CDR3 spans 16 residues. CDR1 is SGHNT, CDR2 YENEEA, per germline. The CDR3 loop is CASSPARSDRGYEQYF. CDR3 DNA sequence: TGTGCCAGCAGCCCAGCGCGTTCGGACAGGGGATACGAGCAGTACTTC.

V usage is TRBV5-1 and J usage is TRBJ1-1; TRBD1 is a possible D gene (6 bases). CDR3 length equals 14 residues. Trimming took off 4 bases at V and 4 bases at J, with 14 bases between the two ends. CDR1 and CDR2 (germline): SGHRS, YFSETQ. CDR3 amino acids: CASSPQTGGTEAFF. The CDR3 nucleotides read TGCGCCAGCAGCCCCCAGACAGGAGGCACTGAAGCTTTCTTT.

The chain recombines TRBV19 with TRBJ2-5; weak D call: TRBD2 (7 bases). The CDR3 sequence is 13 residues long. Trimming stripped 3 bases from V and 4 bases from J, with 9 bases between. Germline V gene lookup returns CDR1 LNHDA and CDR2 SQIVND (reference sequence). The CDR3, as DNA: TGTGCCAGTAGTATGAGGGGGGGAGAGACCCAGTACTTC. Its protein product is CASSMRGGETQYF.

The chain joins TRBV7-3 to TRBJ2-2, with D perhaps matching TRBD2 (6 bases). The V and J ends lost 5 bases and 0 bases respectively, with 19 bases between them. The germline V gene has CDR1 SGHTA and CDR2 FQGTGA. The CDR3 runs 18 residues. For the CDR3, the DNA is TGTGCCAGCAGCCCCCACGGGAACGGGGGAACGAACACCGGGGAGCTGTTTTTT. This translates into CASSPHGNGGTNTGELFF.

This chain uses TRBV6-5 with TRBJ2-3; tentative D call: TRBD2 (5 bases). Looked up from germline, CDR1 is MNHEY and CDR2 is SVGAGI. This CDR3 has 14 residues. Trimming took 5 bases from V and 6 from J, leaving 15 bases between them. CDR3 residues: CASSLAYPGDTQYF. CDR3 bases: TGTGCCAGCAGTCTAGCCTATCCTGGGGATACGCAGTATTTT.

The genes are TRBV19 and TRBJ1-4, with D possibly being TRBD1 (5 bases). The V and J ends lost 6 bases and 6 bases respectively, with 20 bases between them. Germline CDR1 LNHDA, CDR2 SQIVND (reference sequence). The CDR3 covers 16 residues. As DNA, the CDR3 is TGTGCCAGTAGCGACCTAAAAAGGGGCGGGGATGAAAAACTGTTTTTT. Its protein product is CASSDLKRGGDEKLFF. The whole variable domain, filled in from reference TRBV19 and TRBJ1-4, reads DGGITQSPKYLFRKEGQNVTLSCEQNLNHDAMYWYRQDPGQGLRLIYYSQIVNDFQKGDIAEGYSVSREKKESFPLTVTSAQKNPTAFYLCASSDLKRGGDEKLFFGSGTQLSVL.

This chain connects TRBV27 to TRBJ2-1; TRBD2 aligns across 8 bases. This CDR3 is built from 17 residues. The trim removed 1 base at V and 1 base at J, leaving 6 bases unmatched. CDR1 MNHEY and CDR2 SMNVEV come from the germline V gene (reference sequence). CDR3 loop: CASSLFSAGGSYNEQFF. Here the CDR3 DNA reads TGTGCCAGCAGTTTATTTTCGGCGGGAGGATCCTACAATGAGCAGTTCTTC.

The CDR3 DNA follows: TGTGCCACCAGCAGAGGGACAGGGGGGGCCTACGAGCAGTACTTC. Residues: CATSRGTGGAYEQYF. The V call is TRBV15, the J call TRBJ2-7; the match to TRBD1 covers 10 bases. V dropped 1 base and J dropped 2; count of bases not matched to a gene: 2. This CDR3 region has 15 residues. Germline-derived CDR1 and CDR2 are LNHNV and YYDKDF (reference sequence).

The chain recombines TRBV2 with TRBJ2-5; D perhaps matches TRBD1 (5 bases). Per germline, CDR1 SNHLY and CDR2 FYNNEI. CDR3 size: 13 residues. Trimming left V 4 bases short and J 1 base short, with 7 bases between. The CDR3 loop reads CASSGQRQETQYF. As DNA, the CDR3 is TGTGCCAGCAGTGGACAGCGCCAAGAGACCCAGTACTTC.

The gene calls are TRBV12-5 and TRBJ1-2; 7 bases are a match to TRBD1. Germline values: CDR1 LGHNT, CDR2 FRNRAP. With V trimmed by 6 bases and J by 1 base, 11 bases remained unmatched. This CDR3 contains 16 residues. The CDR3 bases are TGTGCTAGTGGACCGGACAGGCACCCCCTTAACTATGGCTACACCTTC. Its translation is CASGPDRHPLNYGYTF. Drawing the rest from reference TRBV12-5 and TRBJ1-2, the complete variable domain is DARVTQTPRHKVTEMGQEVTMRCQPILGHNTVFWYRQTMMQGLELLAYFRNRAPLDDSGMPKDRFSAEMPDATLATLKIQPSEPRDSAVYFCASGPDRHPLNYGYTFGSGTRLTVV.

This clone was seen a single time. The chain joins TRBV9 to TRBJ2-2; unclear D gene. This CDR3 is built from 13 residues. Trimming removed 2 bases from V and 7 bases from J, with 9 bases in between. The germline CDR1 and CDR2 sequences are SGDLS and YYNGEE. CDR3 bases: TGTGCCAGCAGCGTGACAAGGAACGGGGAGCTGTTTTTT. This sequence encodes CASSVTRNGELFF. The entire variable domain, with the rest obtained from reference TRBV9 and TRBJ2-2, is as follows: DSGVTQTPKHLITATGQRVTLRCSPRSGDLSVYWYQQSLDQGLQFLIQYYNGEERAKGNILERFSAQQFPDLHSELNLSSLELGDSALYFCASSVTRNGELFFGEGSRLTVL.

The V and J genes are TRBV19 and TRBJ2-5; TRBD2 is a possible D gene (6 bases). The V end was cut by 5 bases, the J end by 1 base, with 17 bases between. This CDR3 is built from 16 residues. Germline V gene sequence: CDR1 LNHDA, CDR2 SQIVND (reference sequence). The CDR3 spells CASSGLPGGTQETQYF. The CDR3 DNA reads TGTGCCAGTAGTGGCCTCCCTGGAGGGACCCAAGAGACCCAGTACTTC.

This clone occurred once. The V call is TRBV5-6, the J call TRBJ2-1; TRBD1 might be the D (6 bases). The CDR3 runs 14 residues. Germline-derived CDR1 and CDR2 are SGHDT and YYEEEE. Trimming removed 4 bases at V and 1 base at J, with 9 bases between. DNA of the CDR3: TGTGCCAGCAGCAGGACAGAATCCTACAATGAGCAGTTCTTC. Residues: CASSRTESYNEQFF.